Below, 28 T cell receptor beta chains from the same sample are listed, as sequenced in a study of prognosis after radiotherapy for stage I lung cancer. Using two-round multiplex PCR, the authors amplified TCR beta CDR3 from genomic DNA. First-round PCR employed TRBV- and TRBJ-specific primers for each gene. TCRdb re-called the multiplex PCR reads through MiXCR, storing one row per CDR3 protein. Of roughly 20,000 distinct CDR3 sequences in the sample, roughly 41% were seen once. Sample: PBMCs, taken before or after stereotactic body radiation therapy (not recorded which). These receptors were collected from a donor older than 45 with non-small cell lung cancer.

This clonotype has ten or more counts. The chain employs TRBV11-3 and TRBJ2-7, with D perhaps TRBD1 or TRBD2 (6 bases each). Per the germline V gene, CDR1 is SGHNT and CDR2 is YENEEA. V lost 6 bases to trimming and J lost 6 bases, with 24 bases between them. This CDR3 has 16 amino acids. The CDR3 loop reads CASSQGGQTPSVEQYF. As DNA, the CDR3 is TGTGCCAGCAGTCAAGGCGGACAGACCCCTAGCGTCGAGCAGTACTTC.

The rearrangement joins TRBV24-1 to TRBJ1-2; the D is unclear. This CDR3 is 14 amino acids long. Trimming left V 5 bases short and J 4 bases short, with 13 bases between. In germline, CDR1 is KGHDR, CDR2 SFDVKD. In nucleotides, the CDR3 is TGTGCCACCAGTGGGAAGTCCTCTCGCTATGGCTACACCTTC. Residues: CATSGKSSRYGYTF.

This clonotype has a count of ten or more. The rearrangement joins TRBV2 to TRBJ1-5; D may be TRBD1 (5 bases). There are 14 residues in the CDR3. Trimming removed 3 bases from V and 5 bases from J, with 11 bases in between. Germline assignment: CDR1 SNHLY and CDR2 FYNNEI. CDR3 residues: CASSDTRDDQPQHF. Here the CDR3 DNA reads TGTGCCAGCAGTGATACCAGGGATGATCAGCCCCAGCATTTT.

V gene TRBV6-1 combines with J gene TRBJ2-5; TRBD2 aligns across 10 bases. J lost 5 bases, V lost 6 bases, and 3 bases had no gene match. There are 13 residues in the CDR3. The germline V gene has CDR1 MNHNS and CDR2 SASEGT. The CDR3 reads CASSRGLAETQYF. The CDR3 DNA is TGTGCCAGCAGCCGGGGACTAGCGGAGACCCAGTACTTC.

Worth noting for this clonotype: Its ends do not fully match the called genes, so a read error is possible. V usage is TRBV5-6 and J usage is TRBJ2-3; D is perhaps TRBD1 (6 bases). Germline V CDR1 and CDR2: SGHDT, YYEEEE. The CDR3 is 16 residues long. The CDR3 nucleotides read TGTGCCGGCAGCTTGACGGGACAAGTACTCACAGATACGCAGTATTTT. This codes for CAGSLTGQVLTDTQYF.

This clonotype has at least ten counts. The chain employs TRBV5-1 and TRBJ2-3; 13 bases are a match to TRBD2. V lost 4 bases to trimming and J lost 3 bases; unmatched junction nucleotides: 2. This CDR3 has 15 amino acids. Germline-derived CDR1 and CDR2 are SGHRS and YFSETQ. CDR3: CASSVTSGRTDTQYF. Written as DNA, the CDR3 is TGCGCCAGCAGCGTGACTAGCGGGAGGACAGATACGCAGTATTTT.

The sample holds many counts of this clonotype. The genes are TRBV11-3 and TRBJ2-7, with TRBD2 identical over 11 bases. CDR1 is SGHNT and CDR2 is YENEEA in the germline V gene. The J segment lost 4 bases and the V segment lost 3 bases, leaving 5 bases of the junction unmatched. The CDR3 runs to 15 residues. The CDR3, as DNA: TGTGCCAGCAGCTTGACTAGCGGGACAGCGTACGAGCAGTACTTC. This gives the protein CASSLTSGTAYEQYF.

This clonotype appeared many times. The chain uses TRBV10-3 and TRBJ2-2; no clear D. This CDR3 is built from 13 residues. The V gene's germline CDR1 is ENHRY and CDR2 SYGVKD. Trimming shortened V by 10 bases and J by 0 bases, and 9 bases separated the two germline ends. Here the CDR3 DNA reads TGTGCCACCTCGGGTCCGAACACCGGGGAGCTGTTTTTT. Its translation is CATSGPNTGELFF.

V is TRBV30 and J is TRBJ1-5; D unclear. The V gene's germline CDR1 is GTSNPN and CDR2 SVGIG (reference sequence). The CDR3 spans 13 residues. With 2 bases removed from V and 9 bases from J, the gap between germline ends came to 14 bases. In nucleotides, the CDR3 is TGTGCCTGGAGTAGGCAGTCTAGTGGGCCCCAGCATTTT. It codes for CAWSRQSSGPQHF.

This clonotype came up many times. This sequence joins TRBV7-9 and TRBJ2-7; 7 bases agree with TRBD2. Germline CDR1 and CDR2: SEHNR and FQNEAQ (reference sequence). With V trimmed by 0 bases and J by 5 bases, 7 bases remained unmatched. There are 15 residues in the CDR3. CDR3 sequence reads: CASSLARGRANEQYF. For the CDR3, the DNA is TGTGCCAGCAGCTTAGCTCGCGGGAGAGCCAACGAGCAGTACTTC.

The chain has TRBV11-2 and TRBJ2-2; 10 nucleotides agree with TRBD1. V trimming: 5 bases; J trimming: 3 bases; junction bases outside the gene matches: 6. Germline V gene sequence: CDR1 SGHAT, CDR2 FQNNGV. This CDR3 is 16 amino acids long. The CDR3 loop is CASSPGTGDHTGELFF. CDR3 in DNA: TGTGCCAGCAGCCCTGGGACAGGGGACCACACCGGGGAGCTGTTTTTT.

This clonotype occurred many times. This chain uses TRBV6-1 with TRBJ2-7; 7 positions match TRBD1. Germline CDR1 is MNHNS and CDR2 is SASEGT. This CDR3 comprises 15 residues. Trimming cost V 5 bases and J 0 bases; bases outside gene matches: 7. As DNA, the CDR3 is TGTGCCAGCAGTCAATGGGACAGTAGCTCCTACGAGCAGTACTTC. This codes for CASSQWDSSSYEQYF.

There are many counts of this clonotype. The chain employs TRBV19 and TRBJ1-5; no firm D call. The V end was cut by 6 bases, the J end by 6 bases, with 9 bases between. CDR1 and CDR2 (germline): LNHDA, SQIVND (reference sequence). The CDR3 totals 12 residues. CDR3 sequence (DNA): TGTGCCAGTAGACTAGGTGGTCAGCCCCAGCATTTT. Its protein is CASRLGGQPQHF.

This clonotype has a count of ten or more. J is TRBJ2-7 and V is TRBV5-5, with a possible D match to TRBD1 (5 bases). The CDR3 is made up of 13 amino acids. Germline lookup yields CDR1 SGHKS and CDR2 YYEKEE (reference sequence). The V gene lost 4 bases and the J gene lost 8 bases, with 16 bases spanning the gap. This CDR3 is CASSPTRQTKQYF. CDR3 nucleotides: TGTGCCAGCAGCCCCACCAGACAGACAAAGCAGTACTTC.

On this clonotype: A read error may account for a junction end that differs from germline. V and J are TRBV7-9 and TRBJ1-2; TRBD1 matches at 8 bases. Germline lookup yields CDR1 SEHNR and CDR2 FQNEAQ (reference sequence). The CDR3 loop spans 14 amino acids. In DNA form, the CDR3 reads TGTGCCAGCAGCTTGGGACAGGTCTCCTATTGCTACACCTTC. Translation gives CASSLGQVSYCYTF. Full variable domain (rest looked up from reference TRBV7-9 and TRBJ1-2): DTGVSQNPRHKITKRGQNVTFRCDPISEHNRLYWYRQTLGQGPEFLTYFQNEAQLEKSRLLSDRFSAERPKGSFSTLEIQRTEQGDSAMYLCASSLGQVSYCYTFGSGTRLTVV.

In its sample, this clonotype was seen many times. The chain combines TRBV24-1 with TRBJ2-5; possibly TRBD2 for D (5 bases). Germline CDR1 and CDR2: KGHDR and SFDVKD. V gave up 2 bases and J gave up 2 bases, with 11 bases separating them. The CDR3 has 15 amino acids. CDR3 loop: CATSDWPSGQETQYF. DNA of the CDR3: TGTGCCACCAGTGATTGGCCCAGCGGTCAAGAGACCCAGTACTTC.

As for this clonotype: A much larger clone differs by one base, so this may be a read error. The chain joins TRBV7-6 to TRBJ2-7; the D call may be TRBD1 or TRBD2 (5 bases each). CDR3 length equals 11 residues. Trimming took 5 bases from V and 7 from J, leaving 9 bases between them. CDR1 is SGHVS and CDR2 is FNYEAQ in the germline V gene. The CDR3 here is CASSQWGEQYF. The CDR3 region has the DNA TGTGCCAGCAGCCAGTGGGGGGAGCAGTACTTC.

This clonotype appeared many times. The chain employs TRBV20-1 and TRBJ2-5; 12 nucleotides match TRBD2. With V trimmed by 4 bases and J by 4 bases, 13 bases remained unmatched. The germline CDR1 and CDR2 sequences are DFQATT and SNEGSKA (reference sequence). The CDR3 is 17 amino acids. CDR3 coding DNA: TGCAGTGCTAATAAACTAGCGGGAGGAGGGTTAGCAGAGACCCAGTACTTC. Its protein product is CSANKLAGGGLAETQYF.

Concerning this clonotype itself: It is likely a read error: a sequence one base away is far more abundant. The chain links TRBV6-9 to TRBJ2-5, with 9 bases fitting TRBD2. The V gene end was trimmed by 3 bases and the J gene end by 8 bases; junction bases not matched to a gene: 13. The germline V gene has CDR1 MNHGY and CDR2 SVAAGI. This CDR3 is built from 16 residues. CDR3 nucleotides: TGTGCCAGCAGTTACTCCGCGCGGGAGGGGTGGGATACCCAGTACTTC. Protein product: CASSYSAREGWDTQYF.

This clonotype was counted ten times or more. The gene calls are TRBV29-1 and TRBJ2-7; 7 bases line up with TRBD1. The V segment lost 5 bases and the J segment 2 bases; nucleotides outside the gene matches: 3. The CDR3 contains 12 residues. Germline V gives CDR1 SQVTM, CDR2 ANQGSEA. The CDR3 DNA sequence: TGCAGCGTTCGACAGGGAACCTACGAGCAGTACTTC. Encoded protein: CSVRQGTYEQYF.

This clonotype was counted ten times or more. CDR3 DNA sequence: TGTGCCAGCAGCCAAATTCAGGATGGCTACACCTTC. This codes for CASSQIQDGYTF. The chain is built from TRBV7-9 and TRBJ1-2; D is uncertain. CDR3 length equals 12 residues. Germline-derived CDR1 and CDR2 are SEHNR and FQNEAQ (reference sequence). Between the trimmed V and J ends, which lost 5 bases and 6 bases, there was a span of 10 bases. Combining the CDR3 with reference TRBV7-9 and TRBJ1-2 gives the whole variable domain DTGVSQNPRHKITKRGQNVTFRCDPISEHNRLYWYRQTLGQGPEFLTYFQNEAQLEKSRLLSDRFSAERPKGSFSTLEIQRTEQGDSAMYLCASSQIQDGYTFGSGTRLTVV.

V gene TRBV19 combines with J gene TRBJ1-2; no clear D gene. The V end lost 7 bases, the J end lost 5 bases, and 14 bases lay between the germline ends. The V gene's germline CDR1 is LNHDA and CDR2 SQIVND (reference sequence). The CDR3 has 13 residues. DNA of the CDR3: TGTGCCAGTAAGGACGGGAGGCTGTATGGCTACACCTTC. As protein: CASKDGRLYGYTF.

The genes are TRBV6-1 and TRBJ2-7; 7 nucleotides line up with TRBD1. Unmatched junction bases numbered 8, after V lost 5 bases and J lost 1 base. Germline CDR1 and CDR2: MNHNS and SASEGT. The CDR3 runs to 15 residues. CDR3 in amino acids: CASSLAQGQSYEQYF. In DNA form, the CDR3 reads TGTGCCAGCAGTCTAGCCCAGGGACAGTCCTACGAGCAGTACTTC.

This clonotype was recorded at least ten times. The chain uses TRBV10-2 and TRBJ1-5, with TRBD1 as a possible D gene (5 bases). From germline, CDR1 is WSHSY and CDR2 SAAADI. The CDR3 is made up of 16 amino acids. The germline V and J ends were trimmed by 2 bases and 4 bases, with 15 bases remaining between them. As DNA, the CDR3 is TGCGCCAGCAGTGAGGGGGGGGAGGGGAGGAATCAGCCCCAGCATTTT. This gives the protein CASSEGGEGRNQPQHF.

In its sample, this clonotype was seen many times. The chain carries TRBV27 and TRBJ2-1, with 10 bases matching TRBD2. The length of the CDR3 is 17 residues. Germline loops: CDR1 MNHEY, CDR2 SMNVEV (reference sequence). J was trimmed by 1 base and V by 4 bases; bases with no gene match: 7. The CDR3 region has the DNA TGTGCCAGCAGTTCCCCGAGACTAGCGGGTTCCTACAATGAGCAGTTCTTC. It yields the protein CASSSPRLAGSYNEQFF.

CDR3: CASRHDRGADSYNEQFF. DNA for the CDR3: TGTGCCAGCAGGCATGACAGGGGAGCCGACTCCTACAATGAGCAGTTCTTC. The chain uses TRBV7-9 and TRBJ2-1; 8 nucleotides agree with TRBD1. CDR3 length: 17 residues. The junction had 10 bases not matched to a gene; V was cut back by 6 bases and J by 0 bases. The V gene's germline CDR1 is SEHNR and CDR2 FQNEAQ (reference sequence).

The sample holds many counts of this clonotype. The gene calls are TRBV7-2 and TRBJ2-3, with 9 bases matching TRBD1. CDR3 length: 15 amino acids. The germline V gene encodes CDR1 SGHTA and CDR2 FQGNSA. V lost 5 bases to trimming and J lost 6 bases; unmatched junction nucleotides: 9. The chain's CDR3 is CASSPGQGFFDTQYF. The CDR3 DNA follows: TGTGCCAGCAGCCCGGGACAGGGTTTTTTTGATACGCAGTATTTT.

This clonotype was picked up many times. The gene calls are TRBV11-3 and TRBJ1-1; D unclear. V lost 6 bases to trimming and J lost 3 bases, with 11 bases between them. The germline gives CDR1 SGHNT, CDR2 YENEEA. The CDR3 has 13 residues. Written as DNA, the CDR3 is TGTGCCAGCAGTTCGGAGGTAGACACTGAAGCTTTCTTT. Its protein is CASSSEVDTEAFF.